The entry below describes one T cell receptor (beta chain). Its antigen is undetermined. At one end, the junction sequence differs from germline, possibly due to a read error. Other DNA sequences in this sample translate to the same CDR3. This specimen comes from a study of cytomegalovirus exposure and HLA in healthy donors. Study conclusions and caveats: In vitro, three CMV-associated chains proved specific for CMV antigens. It was only CMV serostatus that was available as immune exposure information. TRBV6-2, TRBV6-3 and some other V segments were excluded as indistinguishable.

Germline V CDR1 and CDR2: MNHEY, SMNVEV (reference sequence). The CDR3 sequence is 17 residues long. PCR amplification relied on 60 Vbeta primers (plus 13 Jbeta primers). Produced via immunoSEQ multiplex PCR; TCRdb's table is partial and in-frame only. This sample has tens of thousands of clones; 82% occur once, and the top ten carry roughly 3%. The V gene is TRBV27, the J gene TRBJ2-3, with TRBD1 identical over 9 bases. This sequence was found in a woman aged 18-29 years in good health and CMV-seronegative. The sequenced sample was PBMCs. The chain's CDR3 is CASALEGTGSFTDTQYF. For the CDR3, the DNA is TGTGCCAGCGCTCTCGAAGGGACAGGGAGTTTCACGGATACACAGTATTTT.